The clone carrying this T cell receptor beta chain was counted only a few times. This CDR3 region has 15 residues. Looked up from germline, CDR1 is LNHNV and CDR2 is YYDKDF (reference sequence). Trimming removed 5 bases from V and 3 bases from J; junction bases left unmatched: 7. This specimen comes from a study of blood T cell repertoires in COVID-19. At the level of the study: From the United States, Italy and Spain came samples of acute and convalescent COVID-19.

TCRdb's table, derived via immunoSEQ multiplex PCR, lists solely in-frame clones and lacks some. Of just over 250,000 clones in the sample, over 75% were seen once. This TCR was recovered from a woman between 70 and 85 years old with COVID-19, enrolled during active disease. The chain couples TRBV15 to TRBJ2-7; the match to TRBD1 covers 10 bases. The sample comprised peripheral blood. The CDR3 DNA follows: TGTGCCACCAGCCCCGGGACAGGGGACCTCTACGAGCAGTACTTC. This codes for CATSPGTGDLYEQYF. Full variable domain (outside the CDR3, taken from reference TRBV15 and TRBJ2-7): DAMVIQNPRYQVTQFGKPVTLSCSQTLNHNVMYWYQQKSSQAPKLLFHYYDKDFNNEADTPDNFQSRRPNTSFCFLDIRSPGLGDTAMYLCATSPGTGDLYEQYFGPGTRLTVT.